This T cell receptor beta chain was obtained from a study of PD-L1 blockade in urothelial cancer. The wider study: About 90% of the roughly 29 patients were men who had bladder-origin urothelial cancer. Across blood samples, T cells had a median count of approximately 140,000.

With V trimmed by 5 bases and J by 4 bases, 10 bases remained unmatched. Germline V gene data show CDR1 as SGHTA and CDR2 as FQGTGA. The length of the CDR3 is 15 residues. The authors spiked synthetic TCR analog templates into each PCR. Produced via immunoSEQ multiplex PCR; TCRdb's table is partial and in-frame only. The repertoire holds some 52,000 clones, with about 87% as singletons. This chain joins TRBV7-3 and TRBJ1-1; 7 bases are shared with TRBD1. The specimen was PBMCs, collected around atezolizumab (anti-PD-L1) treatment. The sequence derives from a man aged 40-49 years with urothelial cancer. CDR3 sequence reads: CASSPRQGEVTEAFF. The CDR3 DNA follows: TGTGCCAGCAGCCCCAGACAGGGAGAGGTCACTGAAGCTTTCTTT.